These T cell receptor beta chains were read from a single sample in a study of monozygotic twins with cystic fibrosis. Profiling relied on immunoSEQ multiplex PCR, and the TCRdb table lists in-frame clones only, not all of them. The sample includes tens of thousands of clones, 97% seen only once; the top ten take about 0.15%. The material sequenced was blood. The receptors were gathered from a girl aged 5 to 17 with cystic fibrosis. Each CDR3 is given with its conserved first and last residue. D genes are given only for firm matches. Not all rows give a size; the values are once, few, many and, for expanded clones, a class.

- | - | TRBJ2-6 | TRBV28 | CASSSTSPNSGANVLTF | TGTGCCAGCAGTTCCACTAGCCCGAACTCTGGGGCCAACGTCCTGACTTTC
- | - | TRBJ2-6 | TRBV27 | CASGTVANVLTF | TGTGCCAGCGGAACAGTGGCCAACGTCCTGACTTTC
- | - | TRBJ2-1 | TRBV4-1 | CASRRLAGSYNEQFF | TGCGCCAGCAGACGCCTTGCGGGGTCCTACAATGAGCAGTTCTTC
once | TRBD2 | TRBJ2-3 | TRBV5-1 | CASSSSGSRPDTQYF | TGCGCCAGCAGCTCTAGCGGGAGTAGGCCAGATACGCAGTATTTT
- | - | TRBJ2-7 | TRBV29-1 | CSVEMGGYEQYF | TGCAGCGTTGAAATGGGTGGCTACGAGCAGTACTTC
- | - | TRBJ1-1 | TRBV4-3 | CASSQDRENTEAFF | TGCGCCAGCAGCCAGGACAGAGAGAACACTGAAGCTTTCTTT
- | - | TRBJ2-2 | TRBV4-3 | CASSDRIALPGELFF | TGCGCCAGCAGCGATCGGATAGCGCTACCCGGGGAGCTGTTTTTT
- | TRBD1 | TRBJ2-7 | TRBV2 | CASSAGTGSEQYF | TGTGCCAGCAGTGCGGGGACAGGGTCCGAGCAGTACTTC
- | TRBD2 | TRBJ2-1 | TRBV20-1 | CSAKLAHEQFF | TGCAGTGCAAAACTAGCGCATGAGCAGTTCTTC
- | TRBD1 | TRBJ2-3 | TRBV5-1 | CASSLGTGGTDTQYF | TGCGCCAGCAGCTTGGGGACAGGGGGAACAGATACGCAGTATTTT
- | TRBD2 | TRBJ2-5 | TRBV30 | CAWNTGLAGGGETQYF | TGTGCCTGGAACACGGGACTAGCGGGAGGAGGAGAGACCCAGTACTTC
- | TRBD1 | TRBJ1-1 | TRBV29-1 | CSVEPGQGLSEAFF | TGCAGCGTTGAACCGGGACAGGGACTTAGTGAAGCTTTCTTT
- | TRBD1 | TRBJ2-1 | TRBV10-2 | CASLRDRGRGEQFF | TGCGCCAGTCTCCGGGACAGGGGGCGGGGTGAGCAGTTCTTC
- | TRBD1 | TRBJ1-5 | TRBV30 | CAWETGMGNQPQHF | TGTGCCTGGGAGACAGGGATGGGTAATCAGCCCCAGCATTTT
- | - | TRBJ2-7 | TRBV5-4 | CASRLAGSLYYEQYF | TGTGCCAGCAGGCTAGCCGGAAGTCTTTACTACGAGCAGTACTTC
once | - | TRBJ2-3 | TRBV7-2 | CASSLYGTDTQYF | TGTGCCAGCAGCTTGTATGGCACAGATACGCAGTATTTT
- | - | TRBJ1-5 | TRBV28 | CASSLNRRGVMDQPQHF | TGTGCCAGCAGCCTGAACCGGAGGGGGGTTATGGATCAGCCCCAGCATTTT
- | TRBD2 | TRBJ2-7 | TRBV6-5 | CASSYSLAGVSEQYF | TGTGCCAGCAGTTACTCGCTAGCGGGAGTAAGCGAGCAGTACTTC
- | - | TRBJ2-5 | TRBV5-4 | CASSFGITGWETQYF | TGTGCCAGCAGCTTTGGGATTACAGGGTGGGAGACCCAGTACTTC
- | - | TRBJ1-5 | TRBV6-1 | CASSEALRFVGEGQPQHF | TGTGCCAGCAGTGAAGCGCTTCGTTTCGTAGGAGAGGGGCAGCCCCAGCATTTT
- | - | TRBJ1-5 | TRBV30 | CAWNTGHGNQPQHF | TGTGCCTGGAATACCGGCCACGGTAATCAGCCCCAGCATTTT
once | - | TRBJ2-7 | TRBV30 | CAWSVVAAYEQYF | TGTGCCTGGAGTGTAGTAGCGGCCTACGAGCAGTACTTC
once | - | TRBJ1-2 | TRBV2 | CASHRVASGYTF | TGTGCCAGCCACAGGGTGGCTAGCGGCTACACCTTC
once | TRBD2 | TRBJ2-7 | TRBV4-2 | CASSPRLAGGPSSYEQYF | TGTGCCAGCAGCCCCAGGCTAGCGGGAGGGCCAAGCTCCTACGAGCAGTACTTC
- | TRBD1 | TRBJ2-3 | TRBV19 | CASKGATGPPRGTDTQYF | TGTGCCAGTAAGGGGGCGACAGGGCCTCCCCGCGGCACAGATACGCAGTATTTT
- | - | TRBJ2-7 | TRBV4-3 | CASSQAFKSGEQYF | TGCGCCAGCAGCCAAGCTTTTAAATCGGGGGAGCAGTACTTC
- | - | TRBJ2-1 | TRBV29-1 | CSSSGRLGGEQFF | TGCAGCTCCTCGGGACGGCTGGGTGGTGAGCAGTTCTTC
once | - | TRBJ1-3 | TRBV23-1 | CASNSRGLSGNTIYF | TGCGCCAGCAACTCCCGGGGACTCTCTGGAAACACCATATATTTT
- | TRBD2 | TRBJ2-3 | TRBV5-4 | CASSKGLAGSTDTQYF | TGTGCCAGCAGCAAGGGACTAGCGGGATCCACAGATACGCAGTATTTT
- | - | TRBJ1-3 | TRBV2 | CASSDPDFSGNTIYF | TGTGCCAGCAGTGATCCCGATTTCTCTGGAAACACCATATATTTT
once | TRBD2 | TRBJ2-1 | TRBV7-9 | CASSPRLALATNEQFF | TGTGCCAGCAGCCCTAGACTAGCCCTGGCCACCAATGAGCAGTTCTTC
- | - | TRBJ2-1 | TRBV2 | CASRPLERAAYNEQFF | TGTGCCAGCAGGCCCCTGGAACGGGCCGCCTACAATGAGCAGTTCTTC
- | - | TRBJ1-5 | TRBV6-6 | CASRAGAARGNQPQHF | TGTGCCAGCAGGGCAGGGGCCGCTCGGGGCAATCAGCCCCAGCATTTT
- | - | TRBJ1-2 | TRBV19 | CASSTPISGFYGYTF | TGTGCCAGTAGTACCCCTATTTCCGGTTTCTATGGCTACACCTTC
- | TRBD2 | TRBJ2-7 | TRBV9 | CASSVGGGLSYEQYF | TGTGCCAGCAGCGTAGGCGGGGGGTTAAGCTACGAGCAGTACTTC
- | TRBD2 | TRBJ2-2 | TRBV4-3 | CASSQVLAGGLVPGELFF | TGCGCCAGCAGCCAAGTACTAGCGGGAGGGTTGGTGCCCGGGGAGCTGTTTTTT
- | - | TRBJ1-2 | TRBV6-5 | CASSLTGIPYGYTF | TGTGCCAGCAGTTTAACCGGGATCCCCTATGGCTACACCTTC